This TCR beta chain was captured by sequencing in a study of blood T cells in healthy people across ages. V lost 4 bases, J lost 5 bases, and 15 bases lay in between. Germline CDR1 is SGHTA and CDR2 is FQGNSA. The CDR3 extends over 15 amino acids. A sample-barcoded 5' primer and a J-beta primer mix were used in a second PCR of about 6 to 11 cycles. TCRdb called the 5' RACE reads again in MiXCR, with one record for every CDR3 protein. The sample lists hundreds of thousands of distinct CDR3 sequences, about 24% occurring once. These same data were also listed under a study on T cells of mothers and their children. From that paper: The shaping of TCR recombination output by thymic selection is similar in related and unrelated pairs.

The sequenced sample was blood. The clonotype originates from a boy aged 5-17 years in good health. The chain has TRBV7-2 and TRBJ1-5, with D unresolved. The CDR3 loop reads CASSWDGSTDQPQHF. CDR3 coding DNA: TGTGCCAGCAGCTGGGATGGGAGCACTGATCAGCCCCAGCATTTT.